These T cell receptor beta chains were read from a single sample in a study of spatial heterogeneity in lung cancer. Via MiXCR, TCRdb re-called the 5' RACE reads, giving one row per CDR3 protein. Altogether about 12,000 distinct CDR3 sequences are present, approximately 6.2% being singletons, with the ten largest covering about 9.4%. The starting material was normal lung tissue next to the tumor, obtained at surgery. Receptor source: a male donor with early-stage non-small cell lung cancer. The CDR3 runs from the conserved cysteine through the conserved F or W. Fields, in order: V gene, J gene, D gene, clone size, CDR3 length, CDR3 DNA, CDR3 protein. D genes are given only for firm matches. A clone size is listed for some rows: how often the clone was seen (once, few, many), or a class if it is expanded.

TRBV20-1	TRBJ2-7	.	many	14	TGCAGTGCTAGAGATGCACAGGGTTTGTACGAGCAGTACTTC	CSARDAQGLYEQYF
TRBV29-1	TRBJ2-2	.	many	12	TGCAGCGTTCAACAGTCCACCGGGGAGCTGTTTTTT	CSVQQSTGELFF
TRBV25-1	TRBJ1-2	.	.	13	TGTGCCAGCAGTGCGTCTGGGGCACAGGGTAAGACCTTC	CASSASGAQGKTF
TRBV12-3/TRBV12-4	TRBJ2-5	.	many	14	TGTGCCAGCAGTTTAGGGGCTCGGGGGGAGACCCAGTACTTC	CASSLGARGETQYF
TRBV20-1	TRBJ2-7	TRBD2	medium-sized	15	TGCAGTGCTAGAGATAGGACTAGCGGATCATACGAGCAGTACTTC	CSARDRTSGSYEQYF
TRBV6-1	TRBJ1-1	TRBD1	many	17	TGTGCCAGCAGAGATCCACCGGGACAGGGTCGCATGGGAGAAGCTTTCTTT	CASRDPPGQGRMGEAFF
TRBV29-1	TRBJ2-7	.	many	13	TGCAGCGTTGAAGTCGGCAGGGGATACGAGCAGTACTTC	CSVEVGRGYEQYF
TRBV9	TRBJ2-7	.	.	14	TGTGCCAGCAGCGTAGCCGGGAGTTGGAACGAGCAGTACTTC	CASSVAGSWNEQYF
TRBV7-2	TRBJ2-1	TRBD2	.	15	TGTGCCAGCAGAGTAGGACTAGCGGCCTACAATGAGCAGTTCTTC	CASRVGLAAYNEQFF
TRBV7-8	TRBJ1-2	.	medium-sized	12	TGTGCCAGCAGCATGGGCGACTATGGCTACACCTTC	CASSMGDYGYTF
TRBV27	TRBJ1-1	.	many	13	TGTGCCAGCAACATGAGGGGGAACACTGAAGCTTTCTTT	CASNMRGNTEAFF
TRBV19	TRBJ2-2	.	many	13	TGTGCCAGTACGAATCCGAACACCGGGGAGCTGTTTTTT	CASTNPNTGELFF
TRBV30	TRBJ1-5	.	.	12	TGTGCCTGGGGCGGGAACAATCAGCCCCAGCATTTT	CAWGGNNQPQHF
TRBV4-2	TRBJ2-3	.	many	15	TGTGCCAGCAGCCCGACCAGAGTCAGCACAGATACGCAGTATTTT	CASSPTRVSTDTQYF
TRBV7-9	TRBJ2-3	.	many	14	TGTGCCGGCCGTATGTTCTTTGACACAGATACGCAGTATTTT	CAGRMFFDTDTQYF
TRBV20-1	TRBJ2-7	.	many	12	TGCAGTGCTGGGCCGGCCCCCTACGAGCAGTACTTC	CSAGPAPYEQYF
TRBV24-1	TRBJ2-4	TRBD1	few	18	TGTGCCAACGAGCAACAGGGGCAAATTAGAAGAGCCAAAAACATTCAGTACTTC	CANEQQGQIRRAKNIQYF
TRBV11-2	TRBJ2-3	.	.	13	TGTGCCAGCAGCTTAGATGGGGGAAATACGCAGTATTTT	CASSLDGGNTQYF
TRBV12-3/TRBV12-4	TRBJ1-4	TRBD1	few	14	TGTGCCAGCACTAGGACAGGGGCTCGGCGGAAACTGTTTTTT	CASTRTGARRKLFF
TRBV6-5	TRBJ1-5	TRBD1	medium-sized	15	TGTGCCAGCGGTAAAACAGGGGCAGGCAATCAGCCCCAGCATTTT	CASGKTGAGNQPQHF
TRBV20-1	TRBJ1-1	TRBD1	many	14	TGCAGTGCGGGGGAGAGGACAGGGGCCAGGAGAGCTTTCTTT	CSAGERTGARRAFF
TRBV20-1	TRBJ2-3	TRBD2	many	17	TGCAGTGCCAAAGTGACTAGCGGGAGGCTGATCACAGATACGCAGTATTTT	CSAKVTSGRLITDTQYF
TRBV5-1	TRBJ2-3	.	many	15	TGCGCCAGCAGCGATACCGGCACCTACACAGATACGCAGTATTTT	CASSDTGTYTDTQYF
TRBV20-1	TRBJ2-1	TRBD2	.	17	TGCAGTGCTAGAGATCCTCGGGCTAGCGGGAGAAGTAATGAGCAGTTCTTC	CSARDPRASGRSNEQFF
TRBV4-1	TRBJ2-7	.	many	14	TGCGCCAGCAGCCAAGACGGCCTAGCTCGCGAGCAGTACTTC	CASSQDGLAREQYF
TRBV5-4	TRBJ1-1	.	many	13	TGTGCCAGCAGCTTCCCACAGAACACTGAAGCTTTCTTT	CASSFPQNTEAFF
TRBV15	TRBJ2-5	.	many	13	TGTGCCACCAGTAGCGTCGGAGGGGAGACCCAGTACTTC	CATSSVGGETQYF
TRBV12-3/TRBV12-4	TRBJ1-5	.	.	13	TGTGCCAGCAGTTTCCGAGAGGAACAGCCCCAGCATTTT	CASSFREEQPQHF
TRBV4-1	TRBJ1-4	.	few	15	TGCGCCAGCAGCCAGGGACTGACACTTAATGAAAAACTGTTTTTT	CASSQGLTLNEKLFF
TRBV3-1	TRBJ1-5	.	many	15	TGTGCCAGCAGCCAAGGTTTGAGGGGCGATCAGCCCCAGCATTTT	CASSQGLRGDQPQHF
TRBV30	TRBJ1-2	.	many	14	TGTGCCTGGGTATACCCCACAGGGAACTATGGCTACACCTTC	CAWVYPTGNYGYTF
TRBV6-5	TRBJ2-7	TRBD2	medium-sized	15	TGTGCCAGCAGTTACTCGCGGCTAGCGGGAACAGAGGGGTACTTC	CASSYSRLAGTEGYF
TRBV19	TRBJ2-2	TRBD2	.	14	TGTGCCAGTAGTATCTCGAGCGGGAGGGCCGAGCTGTTTTTT	CASSISSGRAELFF
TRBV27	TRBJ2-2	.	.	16	TGTGCCAGCAGAAGTTCTGGACGGGCTATTACCGGGGAGCTGTTTTTT	CASRSSGRAITGELFF
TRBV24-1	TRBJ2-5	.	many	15	TGTGCCACCAGTGACCCCGGACCCGCCCAAGAGACCCAGTACTTC	CATSDPGPAQETQYF
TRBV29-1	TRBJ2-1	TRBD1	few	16	TGCAGCGTTGAGGGACCCGGGACAGGGGGTGGCAATGAGCAGTTCTTC	CSVEGPGTGGGNEQFF
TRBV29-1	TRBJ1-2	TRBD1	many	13	TGCAGCGTTTCAGGGGGTACAAACTATGGCTACACCTTC	CSVSGGTNYGYTF
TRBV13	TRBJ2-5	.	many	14	TGTGCCAGCAGCCGCAATCCTCGCGGGGAGACCCAGTACTTC	CASSRNPRGETQYF
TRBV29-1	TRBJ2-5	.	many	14	TGCAGCTCGAAGGGCCCGCGGAGGACCGAGACCCAGTACTTC	CSSKGPRRTETQYF
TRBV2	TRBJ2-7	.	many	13	TGTGCCAGCAGCCGGGAGCACTCCTACGAGCAGTACTTC	CASSREHSYEQYF
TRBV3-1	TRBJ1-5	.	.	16	TGTGCCAGCAGTCCGAACAGTGGGGGCGCCACCCAGCCCCAGCATTTT	CASSPNSGGATQPQHF
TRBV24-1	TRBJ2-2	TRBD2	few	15	TGTGCCACCAGTGATCTAGCGGGATTTTCCGGGGAGCTGTTTTTT	CATSDLAGFSGELFF
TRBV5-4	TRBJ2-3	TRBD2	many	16	TGTGCCAGCAGCCCGGGACTAGCGACTCTGCTGGATACGCAGTATTTT	CASSPGLATLLDTQYF
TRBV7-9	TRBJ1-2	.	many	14	TGTGCCAGCAGGCTCGAGGGGGGCTACTATGGCTACACCTTC	CASRLEGGYYGYTF
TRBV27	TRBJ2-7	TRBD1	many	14	TGTGCCAGCGGGTCCGGGACAGTCCCGGACGAGCAGTACTTC	CASGSGTVPDEQYF
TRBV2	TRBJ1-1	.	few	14	TGTGCCAGCAGTGTCGAGACAACCGGTACTGAAGCTTTCTTT	CASSVETTGTEAFF
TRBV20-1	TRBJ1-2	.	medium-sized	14	TGCAGTGCTAGAGATCGGGCCAAGACGGGTGGCTACACCTTC	CSARDRAKTGGYTF
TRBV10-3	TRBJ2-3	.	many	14	TGTGCCTCCGGCAAGGGGCCTAGCACAGATACGCAGTATTTT	CASGKGPSTDTQYF
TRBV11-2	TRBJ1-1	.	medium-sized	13	TGTGCCAGCAGCTTTAGGGTGGTCACTGAAGCTTTCTTT	CASSFRVVTEAFF
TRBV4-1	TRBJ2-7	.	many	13	TGCGCCAGCAGCCAAGAAAAACACTACGAGCAGTACTTC	CASSQEKHYEQYF
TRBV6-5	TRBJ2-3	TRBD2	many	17	TGTGCCAGCAGTCCTACCGCCAGCGGGAGGGCCAGAGATACGCAGTATTTT	CASSPTASGRARDTQYF
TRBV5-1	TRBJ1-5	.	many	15	TGCGCCAGCAGACCGGGATCAGCGGGGAATCAGCCCCAGCATTTT	CASRPGSAGNQPQHF
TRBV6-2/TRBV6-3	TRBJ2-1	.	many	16	TGTGCCAGCAGTTATCAGCCATACGGCTCCTACAATGAGCAGTTCTTC	CASSYQPYGSYNEQFF
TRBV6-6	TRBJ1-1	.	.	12	TGTGCCAGCAGTCCCCCCCAGGGGGAAGCTTTCTTT	CASSPPQGEAFF